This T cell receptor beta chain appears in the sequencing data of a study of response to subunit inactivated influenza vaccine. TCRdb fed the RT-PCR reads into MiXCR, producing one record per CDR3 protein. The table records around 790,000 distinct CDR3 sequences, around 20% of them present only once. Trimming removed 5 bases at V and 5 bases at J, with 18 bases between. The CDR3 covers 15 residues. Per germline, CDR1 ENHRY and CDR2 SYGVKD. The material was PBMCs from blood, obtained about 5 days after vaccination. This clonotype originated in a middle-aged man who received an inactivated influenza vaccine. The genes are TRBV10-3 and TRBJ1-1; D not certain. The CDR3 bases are TGTGCCATCAGTAAAGAATGGCGACTTTGGACTGAAGCTTTCTTT. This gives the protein CAISKEWRLWTEAFF.